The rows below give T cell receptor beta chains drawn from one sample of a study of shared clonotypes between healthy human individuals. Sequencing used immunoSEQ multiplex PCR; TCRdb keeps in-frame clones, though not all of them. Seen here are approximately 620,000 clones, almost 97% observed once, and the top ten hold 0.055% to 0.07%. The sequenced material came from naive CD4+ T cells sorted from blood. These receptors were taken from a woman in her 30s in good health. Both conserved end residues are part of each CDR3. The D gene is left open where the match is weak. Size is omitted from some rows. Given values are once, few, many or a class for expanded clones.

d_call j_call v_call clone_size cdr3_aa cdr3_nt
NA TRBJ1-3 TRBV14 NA CASSPATSSSGNTIYF TGTGCCAGCAGCCCCGCGACGAGTTCCTCTGGAAACACCATATATTTT
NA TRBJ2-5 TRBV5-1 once CASSFSGPPGTQYF TGCGCCAGCAGCTTCAGCGGACCCCCTGGGACCCAGTACTTC
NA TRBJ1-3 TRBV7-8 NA CASSLEGTSGNTIYF TGTGCCAGCAGCTTAGAGGGGACCTCTGGAAACACCATATATTTT
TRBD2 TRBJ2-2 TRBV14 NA CASSPGLAETGELFF TGTGCCAGCAGCCCGGGACTAGCGGAGACCGGGGAGCTGTTTTTT
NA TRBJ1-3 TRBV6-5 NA CASSYSRDTGNTIYF TGTGCCAGCAGTTACTCCAGGGATACTGGAAACACCATATATTTT
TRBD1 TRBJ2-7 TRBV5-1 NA CASSLQTGTDSYEQYF TGCGCCAGCAGCCTCCAAACCGGGACAGACTCCTACGAGCAGTACTTC
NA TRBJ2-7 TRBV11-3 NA CASSLTRTAPF TGTGCCAGCAGCTTAACGAGGACAGCTCCCTTC
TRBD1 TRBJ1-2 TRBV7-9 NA CASSLEGGPEGYTF TGTGCCAGCAGCTTGGAAGGGGGCCCTGAAGGCTACACCTTC
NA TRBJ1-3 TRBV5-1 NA CASSFLGSGNTIYF TGCGCCAGCAGCTTTTTGGGGTCTGGAAACACCATATATTTT
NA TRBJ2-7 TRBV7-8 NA CASSSNEQYF TGTGCCAGCAGCTCTAACGAGCAGTACTTC
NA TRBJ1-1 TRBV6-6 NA CASSGGQYYTEAFF TGTGCCAGCAGTGGAGGACAGTATTACACTGAAGCTTTCTTT
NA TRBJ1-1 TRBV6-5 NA CASSHRSGMITEAFF TGTGCCAGCAGTCACCGATCGGGCATGATCACTGAAGCTTTCTTT
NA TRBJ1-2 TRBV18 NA CASSPPTDALGYTF TGTGCCAGCTCACCACCGACGGATGCCCTAGGCTACACCTTC
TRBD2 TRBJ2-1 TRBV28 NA CASARRLAAWGEQFF TGTGCCAGCGCGCGTCGACTAGCGGCCTGGGGTGAGCAGTTCTTC
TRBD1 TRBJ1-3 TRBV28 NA CASSQVRDSGNTIYF TGTGCCAGCAGTCAGGTTAGGGACAGCGGAAACACCATATATTTT
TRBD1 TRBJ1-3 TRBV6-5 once CASKNQGASGNTIYF TGTGCCAGCAAAAACCAGGGGGCCTCTGGAAACACCATATATTTT
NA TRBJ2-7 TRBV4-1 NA CASSQDTGLSYEQYF TGCGCCAGCAGCCAAGATACGGGGCTCTCCTACGAGCAGTACTTC
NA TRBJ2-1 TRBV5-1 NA CASSSTIMRGSVGYNEQFF TGCGCCAGCAGCTCAACCATAATGAGGGGTAGTGTTGGCTACAATGAGCAGTTCTTC
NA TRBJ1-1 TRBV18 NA CASSPPGQANTEAFF TGTGCCAGCTCACCACCGGGGCAGGCGAACACTGAAGCTTTCTTT
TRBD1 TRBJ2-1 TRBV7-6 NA CASSLTGDNEQFF TGTGCCAGCAGCTTAACAGGGGACAATGAGCAGTTCTTC
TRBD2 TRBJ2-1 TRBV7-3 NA CASSLESSGSVNEQFF TGTGCCAGCAGCTTAGAATCTAGCGGGAGTGTAAATGAGCAGTTCTTC
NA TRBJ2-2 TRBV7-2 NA CASSLVEGANTGELFF TGTGCCAGCAGCTTAGTGGAGGGGGCGAACACCGGGGAGCTGTTTTTT
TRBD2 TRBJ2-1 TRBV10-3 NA CAIMATSGREQFF TGTGCCATCATGGCGACTAGCGGGAGGGAGCAGTTCTTC
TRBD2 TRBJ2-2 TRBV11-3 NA CASSLTSLAGVGELFF TGTGCCAGCAGCTTAACATCGCTAGCGGGTGTCGGGGAGCTGTTTTTT
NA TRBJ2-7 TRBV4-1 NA CASSPTGHTTYEQYF TGCGCCAGCAGCCCAACGGGCCATACAACCTACGAGCAGTACTTC
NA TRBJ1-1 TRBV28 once CASGSHPGGRLSSAEAFF TGTGCCAGCGGGTCCCACCCGGGGGGTCGCTTATCCTCCGCTGAAGCTTTCTTT
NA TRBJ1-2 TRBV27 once CASSSTGSPNYGYTF TGTGCCAGCAGTTCGACGGGCAGTCCTAACTATGGCTACACCTTC
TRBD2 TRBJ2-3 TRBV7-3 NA CASSLVPSGITDTQYF TGTGCCAGCAGCTTAGTTCCTAGCGGGATCACAGATACGCAGTATTTT
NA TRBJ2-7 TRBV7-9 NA CASQGTTYEQYF TGTGCCAGCCAGGGGACCACCTACGAGCAGTACTTC
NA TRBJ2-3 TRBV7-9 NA CASSVPAPLDTQYF TGTGCCAGCAGCGTCCCCGCCCCTTTAGATACGCAGTATTTT
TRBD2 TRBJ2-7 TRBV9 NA CASSGDPGLASYEQYF TGTGCCAGCAGCGGAGATCCGGGACTAGCGAGCTACGAGCAGTACTTC
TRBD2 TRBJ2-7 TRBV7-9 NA CASSAGTSREEQYF TGTGCCAGCAGCGCCGGGACTAGCAGAGAAGAGCAGTACTTC
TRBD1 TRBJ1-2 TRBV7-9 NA CASSDQGDYGYTF TGTGCCAGCAGCGACCAGGGGGACTATGGCTACACCTTC
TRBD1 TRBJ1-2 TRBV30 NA CAWSTSPGTGRWGYTF TGTGCCTGGAGTACTTCTCCCGGGACAGGAAGATGGGGCTACACCTTC
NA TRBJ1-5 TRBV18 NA CASSPVGDKNQPQHF TGTGCCAGCTCACCAGTAGGGGACAAGAATCAGCCCCAGCATTTT
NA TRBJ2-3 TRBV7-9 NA CASSLTDTQYF TGTGCCAGCAGCTTGACAGATACGCAGTATTTT
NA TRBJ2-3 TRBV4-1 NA CASSQITDTQYF TGCGCCAGCAGCCAGATCACAGATACGCAGTATTTT
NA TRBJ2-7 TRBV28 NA CASRVAAGSYEQYF TGTGCCAGCAGGGTCGCGGCGGGCTCCTACGAGCAGTACTTC
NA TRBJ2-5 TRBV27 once CASSLLASPIQETQYF TGTGCCAGCAGTTTATTGGCCAGCCCTATTCAAGAGACCCAGTACTTC